What follows are 4 T cell receptor beta chains derived from one specimen sequenced in a study of persistence of HIV-infected CD4 T cells. For these TCRs, the target antigens are not known. This nonspecific control used anti-CD3/anti-CD28 bead stimulation of CD4+ T cells. CD4+ T cells upregulating both CD40 ligand and CD69 were sorted as responding cells. Sequencing used immunoSEQ version 4 in survey mode. Libraries were prepared by immunoSEQ multiplex PCR; TCRdb keeps only in-frame clonotypes and omits some of them. The sample holds 40,000 or so clones, less than 90% seen once. The sequences come from CD4+ T cells sorted from PBMCs after roughly 18-hour stimulation, collected from a patient who received antiretroviral therapy. Receptors originate from an adult woman with HIV who was CMV-seropositive.

The chain is built from TRBV5-4 and TRBJ2-1; D is possibly TRBD2 (5 bases). With 1 base removed from V and 9 bases from J, the gap between germline ends came to 14 bases. The V gene's germline CDR1 is SGHNT and CDR2 YYREEE (reference sequence). This CDR3 comprises 14 residues. CDR3 loop: CASSLPVPAGEQFF. Here the CDR3 DNA reads TGTGCCAGCAGCTTGCCAGTCCCGGCGGGTGAGCAGTTCTTC.

The genes are TRBV7-6 and TRBJ1-2, with no clear D. This CDR3 has 14 residues. CDR1 SGHVS and CDR2 FNYEAQ come from the germline V gene. Trimming took off 1 base at V and 4 bases at J, with 10 bases between the two ends. The CDR3 loop reads CASSLDPQVYGYTF. CDR3 nucleotides: TGTGCCAGCAGCTTAGATCCCCAAGTCTATGGCTACACCTTC.

This chain uses TRBV6-6 with TRBJ1-2; 8 positions agree with TRBD1. This CDR3 spans 15 amino acids. Unmatched junction bases numbered 6, after V lost 0 bases and J lost 6 bases. Germline assignment: CDR1 MNHNY and CDR2 SVGAGI (reference sequence). CDR3 sequence: CASSYSPGGRNGYTF. The CDR3 nucleotides read TGTGCCAGCAGTTACTCCCCAGGGGGCAGGAATGGCTACACCTTC.

This chain uses TRBV5-6 with TRBJ1-6, with 7 bases that match TRBD1. Germline V gene lookup returns CDR1 SGHDT and CDR2 YYEEEE. V shed 5 bases, J shed 8 bases, and the junction held 10 bases outside the gene matches. CDR3 length: 15 amino acids. The CDR3 here is CASSFRDSVYSPLHF. CDR3 in DNA: TGTGCCAGCAGTTTCCGGGACAGCGTGTATTCACCCCTCCACTTT.